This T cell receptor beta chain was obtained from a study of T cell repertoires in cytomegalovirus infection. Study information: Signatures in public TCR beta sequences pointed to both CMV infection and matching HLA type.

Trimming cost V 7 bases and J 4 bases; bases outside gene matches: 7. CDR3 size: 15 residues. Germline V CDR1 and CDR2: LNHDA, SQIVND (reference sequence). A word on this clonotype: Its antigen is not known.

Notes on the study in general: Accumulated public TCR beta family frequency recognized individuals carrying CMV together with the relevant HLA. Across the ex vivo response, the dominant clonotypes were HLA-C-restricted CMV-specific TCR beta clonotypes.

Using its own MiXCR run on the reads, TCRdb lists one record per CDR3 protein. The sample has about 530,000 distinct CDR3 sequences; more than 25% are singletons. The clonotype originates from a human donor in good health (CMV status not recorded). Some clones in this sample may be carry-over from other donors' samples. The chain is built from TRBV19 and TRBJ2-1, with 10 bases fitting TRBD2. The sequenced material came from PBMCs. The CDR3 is CASTLAGAGYNEQFF. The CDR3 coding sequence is TGTGCCAGTACGCTAGCGGGAGCGGGGTACAATGAGCAGTTCTTC.